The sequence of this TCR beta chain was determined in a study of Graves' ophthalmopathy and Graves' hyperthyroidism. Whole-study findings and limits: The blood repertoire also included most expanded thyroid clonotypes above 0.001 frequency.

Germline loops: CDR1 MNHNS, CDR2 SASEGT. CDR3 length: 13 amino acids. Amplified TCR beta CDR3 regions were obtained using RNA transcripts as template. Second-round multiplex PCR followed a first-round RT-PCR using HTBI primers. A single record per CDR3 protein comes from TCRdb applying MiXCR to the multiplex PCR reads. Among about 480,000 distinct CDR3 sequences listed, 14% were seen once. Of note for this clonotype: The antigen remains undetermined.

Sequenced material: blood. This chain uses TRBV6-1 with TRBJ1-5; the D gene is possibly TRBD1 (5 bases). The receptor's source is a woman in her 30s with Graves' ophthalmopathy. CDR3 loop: CAAKALGDRPQHF. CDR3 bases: TGTGCAGCGAAGGCCCTAGGGGATCGGCCCCAGCATTTT.